The 20 T cell receptor beta chains in this list originate from one sample, sequenced in a study of OX40 agonist ivuxolimab in advanced cancers. Libraries were prepared by immunoSEQ multiplex PCR; TCRdb keeps only in-frame clonotypes and omits some of them. The table records 25,000 to 35,000 clones, roughly 84% of them present only once. Material: CD4+ or CD8+ T cells sorted from blood, obtained in a trial of the OX40 agonist ivuxolimab. The receptor set was obtained from an adult with an advanced solid tumor such as melanoma, head and neck, liver or kidney cancer.

The chain combines TRBV5-8 with TRBJ1-5; tentative D call: TRBD1 (5 bases). The length of the CDR3 is 18 residues. Per germline, CDR1 SGHTS and CDR2 YDEGEE. V shed 3 bases and J shed 3 bases, with 22 bases lying between them. CDR3 amino acids: CASSSPWGVFIDNQPQHF. The CDR3 DNA reads TGTGCCAGCAGCTCCCCTTGGGGGGTATTCATTGACAATCAGCCCCAGCATTTT.

J is TRBJ2-7 and V is TRBV19; 13 bases are shared with TRBD2. The ends lost 5 bases at V and 4 bases at J; junction bases unmatched: 14. The CDR3 spans 18 residues. CDR1 is LNHDA, CDR2 SQIVND, per germline (reference sequence). The CDR3 DNA follows: TGTGCCAGTAGTGGACGGACTAGCGGGAGCAGGCCCCCTTACGAGCAGTACTTC. Translation gives CASSGRTSGSRPPYEQYF.

The chain uses TRBV28 and TRBJ1-5; D gene unclear. This CDR3 spans 15 amino acids. V lost 7 bases to trimming and J lost 1 base, with 14 bases between them. Germline assignment: CDR1 MDHEN and CDR2 SYDVKM. The CDR3 loop reads CASITRAGSNQPQHF. CDR3 nucleotides: TGTGCCAGCATCACGAGGGCGGGGAGCAATCAGCCCCAGCATTTT. The variable domain in full, with the rest retrieved from reference TRBV28 and TRBJ1-5, is DVKVTQSSRYLVKRTGEKVFLECVQDMDHENMFWYRQDPGLGLRLIYFSYDVKMKEKGDIPEGYSVSREKKERFSLILESASTNQTSMYLCASITRAGSNQPQHFGDGTRLSIL.

This clone was recorded a few times. The chain recombines TRBV5-1 with TRBJ2-7; 8 positions agree with TRBD1. The CDR3 has 12 amino acids. Germline V lookup: CDR1 SGHRS, CDR2 YFSETQ. V shed 4 bases and J 6 bases; nucleotides not matched to a gene: 3. The CDR3 loop reads CASSQDRVEQYF. The CDR3 nucleotides are TGCGCCAGCAGCCAGGACAGGGTCGAGCAGTACTTC.

A remark on this clone: One end of the junction varies from germline; a read error may be responsible. The chain has TRBV11-2 and TRBJ2-1; no clear D gene. This CDR3 contains 10 residues. The germline V gene encodes CDR1 SGHAT and CDR2 FQNNGV. DNA for the CDR3: TGTGCCAGCAGCGTCAAAGCGCAGATCTTC. This codes for CASSVKAQIF.

V usage is TRBV5-1 and J usage is TRBJ2-1; 7 bases agree with TRBD2. The V segment lost 4 bases and the J segment 10 bases; nucleotides outside the gene matches: 14. Germline CDR1 and CDR2: SGHRS and YFSETQ. The CDR3 is made up of 15 amino acids. The CDR3 DNA follows: TGCGCCAGCAGCGGAGGACTAGTGGGCCAAAACGAGCAGTTCTTC. Translated, it gives CASSGGLVGQNEQFF.

The chain links TRBV15 to TRBJ1-1, with 7 bases aligning to TRBD1. This CDR3 spans 15 amino acids. The ends lost 2 bases at V and 5 bases at J; junction bases unmatched: 8. Germline CDR1 and CDR2: LNHNV and YYDKDF (reference sequence). The DNA of the CDR3 is TGTGCCACCAGCAGACTGGACAGGTCCGGGACTGAAGCTTTCTTT. Its protein is CATSRLDRSGTEAFF.

The V call is TRBV11-2, the J call TRBJ1-1; D gene uncertain. In germline, CDR1 is SGHAT, CDR2 FQNNGV. The V and J ends lost 1 base and 7 bases respectively, with 4 bases between them. This CDR3 comprises 11 residues. The CDR3 loop is CASSLGLEAFF. The DNA of the CDR3 is TGTGCCAGCAGCTTAGGGCTTGAAGCTTTCTTT.

The V call is TRBV7-6, the J call TRBJ1-1; a possible D gene is TRBD1 (6 bases). V lost 0 bases, J lost 4 bases, and 15 bases lay in between. The CDR3 sequence is 16 residues long. The germline gives CDR1 SGHVS, CDR2 FNYEAQ. CDR3 sequence: CASSLALGGGATEAFF. CDR3 bases: TGTGCCAGCAGCTTAGCGCTGGGAGGGGGGGCCACTGAAGCTTTCTTT.

The chain uses TRBV7-9 and TRBJ2-3, with D unresolved. Germline CDR1 and CDR2: SEHNR and FQNEAQ (reference sequence). The CDR3 has 15 amino acids. V was pared by 1 base and J by 1 base, with 9 bases between. For the CDR3, the DNA is TGTGCCAGCAGCTTAGTGGGTGGGGGCACAGATACGCAGTATTTT. This sequence encodes CASSLVGGGTDTQYF.

The chain uses TRBV12-5 and TRBJ2-1; D perhaps matches TRBD2 (5 bases). V lost 1 base, J lost 1 base, and 5 bases lay in between. This CDR3 contains 14 residues. Germline loops: CDR1 LGHNT, CDR2 FRNRAP. CDR3 region: CASGLGTSYNEQFF. In nucleotides, the CDR3 is TGTGCTAGTGGTTTGGGGACTTCCTACAATGAGCAGTTCTTC.

This rearrangement joins TRBV5-4 to TRBJ1-2; D uncertain. The CDR3 is 13 amino acids. V was shortened by 0 bases and J by 2 bases, with 5 bases between the two germline ends. In germline, CDR1 is SGHNT, CDR2 YYREEE (reference sequence). For the CDR3, the DNA is TGTGCCAGCAGCTTGGGTCAAAACTATGGCTACACCTTC. Its translation: CASSLGQNYGYTF. Drawing the rest from reference TRBV5-4 and TRBJ1-2, the complete variable domain is ETGVTQSPTHLIKTRGQQVTLRCSSQSGHNTVSWYQQALGQGPQFIFQYYREEENGRGNFPPRFSGLQFPNYSSELNVNALELDDSALYLCASSLGQNYGYTFGSGTRLTVV.

CDR3 nucleotide sequence: TGTGCCAGCAGTTTATGGGGGCTACCCCAATACCCCTCGTACAATGAGCAGTTCTTC. Translating gives CASSLWGLPQYPSYNEQFF. V gene TRBV28 combines with J gene TRBJ2-1; weak D call: TRBD1 (5 bases). The length of the CDR3 is 19 residues. The V end lost 0 bases, the J end lost 4 bases, and 22 bases lay between the germline ends. Germline assignment: CDR1 MDHEN and CDR2 SYDVKM.

The rearrangement uses TRBV5-1 and TRBJ2-7; no definite D call. The length of the CDR3 is 14 residues. V lost 1 base and J lost 0, with 8 bases in between. Germline V gene lookup returns CDR1 SGHRS and CDR2 YFSETQ. The CDR3 sequence: CASSLRLDSYEQYF. The CDR3 coding sequence is TGCGCCAGCAGCTTGCGGCTAGACTCCTACGAGCAGTACTTC.

This clone occurred once. The genes are TRBV6-5 and TRBJ1-2, with D unclear. CDR3 length equals 12 residues. Germline V gives CDR1 MNHEY, CDR2 SVGAGI. V was cut by 6 bases and J by 3 bases, with 8 bases left in between. The DNA for the CDR3 is TGTGCCAGCAGGGACTCCTACTATGGCTACACCTTC. Translated, it gives CASRDSYYGYTF.

This clone was recorded only once. This chain uses TRBV5-1 with TRBJ2-5, with 9 bases lining up with TRBD1. The CDR3 spans 15 residues. The junction had 6 bases not matched to a gene; V was cut back by 3 bases and J by 3 bases. CDR1 is SGHRS, CDR2 YFSETQ, per germline. The DNA for the CDR3 is TGCGCCAGCAGCTGGAGAGACAGGGGGGAAGAGACCCAGTACTTC. Translated: CASSWRDRGEETQYF.

The chain has TRBV27 and TRBJ2-7, with 14 bases that match TRBD2. Per the germline V gene, CDR1 is MNHEY and CDR2 is SMNVEV (reference sequence). The CDR3 length is 15 residues. V was clipped by 6 bases and J by 4 bases; unmatched bases: 5. The CDR3 nucleotides read TGTGCCAGCAGCGGGACTAGCGGGGGACCATACGAGCAGTACTTC. This sequence encodes CASSGTSGGPYEQYF.

The chain has TRBV27 and TRBJ2-2, with TRBD2 matching 11 bases. With V trimmed by 7 bases and J by 3 bases, 4 bases remained unmatched. This CDR3 has 15 residues. Germline CDR1 MNHEY, CDR2 SMNVEV (reference sequence). As DNA, the CDR3 is TGTGCCAGCATAGCGGGGGGGCACCACACCGGGGAGCTGTTTTTT. This encodes CASIAGGHHTGELFF.

CDR3 nucleotides: TGTGCCAGCAGCAAAGAAGGCAGGGGATCATGTTATGGCTACACCTTC. Its protein is CASSKEGRGSCYGYTF. The chain carries TRBV21-1 and TRBJ1-2; the DNA was not compared with TRBD1, the D call given in the table. TRBV21-1 is designated a pseudogene. CDR3 length: 16 amino acids.

The V and J genes are TRBV19 and TRBJ1-1; D is uncertain. There are 13 residues in the CDR3. CDR1 LNHDA and CDR2 SQIVND come from the germline V gene (reference sequence). Trimming shortened V by 7 bases and J by 4 bases, and 13 bases separated the two germline ends. This CDR3 reads CASTWWEGTEAFF. The CDR3 coding sequence is TGTGCCAGTACCTGGTGGGAAGGCACTGAAGCTTTCTTT.